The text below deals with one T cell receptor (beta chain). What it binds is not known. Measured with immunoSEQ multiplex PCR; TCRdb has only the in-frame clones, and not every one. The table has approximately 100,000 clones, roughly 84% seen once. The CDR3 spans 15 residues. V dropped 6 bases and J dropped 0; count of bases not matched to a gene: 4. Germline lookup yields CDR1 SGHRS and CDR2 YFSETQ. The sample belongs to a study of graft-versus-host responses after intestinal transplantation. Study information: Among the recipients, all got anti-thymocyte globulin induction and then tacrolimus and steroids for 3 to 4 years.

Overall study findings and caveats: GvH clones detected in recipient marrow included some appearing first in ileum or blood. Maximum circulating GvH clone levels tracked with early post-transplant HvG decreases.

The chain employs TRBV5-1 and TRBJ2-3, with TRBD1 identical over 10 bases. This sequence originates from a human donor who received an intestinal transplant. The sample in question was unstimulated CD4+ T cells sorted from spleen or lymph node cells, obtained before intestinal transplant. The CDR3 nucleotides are TGCGCCAGCATGCGACAGGGGGCCAGCACAGATACGCAGTATTTT. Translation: CASMRQGASTDTQYF.